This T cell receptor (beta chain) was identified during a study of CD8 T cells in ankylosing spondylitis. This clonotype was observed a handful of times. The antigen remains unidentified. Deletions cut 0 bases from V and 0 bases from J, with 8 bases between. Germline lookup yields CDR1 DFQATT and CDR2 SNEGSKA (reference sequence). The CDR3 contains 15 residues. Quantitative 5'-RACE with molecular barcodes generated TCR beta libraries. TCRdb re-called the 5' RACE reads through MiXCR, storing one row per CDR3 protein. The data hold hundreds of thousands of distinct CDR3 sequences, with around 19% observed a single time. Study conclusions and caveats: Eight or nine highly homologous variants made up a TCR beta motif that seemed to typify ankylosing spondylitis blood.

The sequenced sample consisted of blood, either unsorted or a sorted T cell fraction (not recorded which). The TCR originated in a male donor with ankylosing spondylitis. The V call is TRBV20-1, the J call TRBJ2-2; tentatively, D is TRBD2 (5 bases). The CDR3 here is CSARDIATNTGELFF. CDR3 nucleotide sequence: TGCAGTGCTAGAGATATAGCGACGAACACCGGGGAGCTGTTTTTT.